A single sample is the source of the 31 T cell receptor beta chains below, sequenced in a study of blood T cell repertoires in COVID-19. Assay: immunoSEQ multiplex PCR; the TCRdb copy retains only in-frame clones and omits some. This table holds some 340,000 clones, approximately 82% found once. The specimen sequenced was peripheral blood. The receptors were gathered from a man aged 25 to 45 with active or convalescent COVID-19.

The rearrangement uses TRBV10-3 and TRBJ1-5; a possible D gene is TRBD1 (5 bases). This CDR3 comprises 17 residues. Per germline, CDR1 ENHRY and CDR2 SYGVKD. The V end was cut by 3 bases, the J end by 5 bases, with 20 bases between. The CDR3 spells CAISEGSRGSVDQPQHF. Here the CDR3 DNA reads TGTGCCATCAGTGAAGGGTCAAGGGGCTCAGTGGATCAGCCCCAGCATTTT.

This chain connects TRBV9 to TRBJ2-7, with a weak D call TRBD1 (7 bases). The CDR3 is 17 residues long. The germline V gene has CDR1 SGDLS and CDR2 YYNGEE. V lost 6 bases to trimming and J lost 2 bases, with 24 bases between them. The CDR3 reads CASNFRLEGQGAYEQYF. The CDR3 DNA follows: TGTGCCAGCAACTTTCGTTTGGAGGGGCAGGGGGCCTACGAGCAGTACTTC.

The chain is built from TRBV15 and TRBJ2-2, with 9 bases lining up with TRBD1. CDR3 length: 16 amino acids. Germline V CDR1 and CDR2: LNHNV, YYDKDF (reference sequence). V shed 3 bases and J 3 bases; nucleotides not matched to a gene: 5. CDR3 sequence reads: CATSSGYRGHTGELFF. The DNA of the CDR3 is TGTGCCACCAGCAGTGGGTACAGGGGGCACACCGGGGAGCTGTTTTTT. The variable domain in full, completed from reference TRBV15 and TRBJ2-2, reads DAMVIQNPRYQVTQFGKPVTLSCSQTLNHNVMYWYQQKSSQAPKLLFHYYDKDFNNEADTPDNFQSRRPNTSFCFLDIRSPGLGDTAMYLCATSSGYRGHTGELFFGEGSRLTVL.

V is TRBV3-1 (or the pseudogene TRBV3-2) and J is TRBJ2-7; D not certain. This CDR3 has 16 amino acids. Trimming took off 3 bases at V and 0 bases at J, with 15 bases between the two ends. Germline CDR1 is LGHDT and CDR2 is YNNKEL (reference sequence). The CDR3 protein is CASSHTVAARSYEQYF. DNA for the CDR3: TGTGCCAGCAGCCATACGGTAGCCGCCCGCTCCTACGAGCAGTACTTC.

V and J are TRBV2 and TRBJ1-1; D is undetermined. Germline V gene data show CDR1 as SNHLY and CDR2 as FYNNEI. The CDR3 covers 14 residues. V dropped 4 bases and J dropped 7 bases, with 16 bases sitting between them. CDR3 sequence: CASSGGGWGIEAFF. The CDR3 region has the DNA TGTGCCAGCAGTGGAGGCGGGTGGGGTATTGAAGCTTTCTTT.

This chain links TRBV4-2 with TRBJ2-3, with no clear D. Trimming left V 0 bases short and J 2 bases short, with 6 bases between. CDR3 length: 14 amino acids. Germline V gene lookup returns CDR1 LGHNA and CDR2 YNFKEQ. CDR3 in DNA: TGTGCCAGCAGCCAAGAAATTATCACAGATACGCAGTATTTT. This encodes CASSQEIITDTQYF.

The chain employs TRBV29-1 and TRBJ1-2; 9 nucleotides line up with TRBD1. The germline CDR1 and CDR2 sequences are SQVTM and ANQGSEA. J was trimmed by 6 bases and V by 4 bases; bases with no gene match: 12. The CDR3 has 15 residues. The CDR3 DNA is TGCAGCGTTGGCCTTCCGGGACAGGGTACTAATGGCTACACCTTC. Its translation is CSVGLPGQGTNGYTF.

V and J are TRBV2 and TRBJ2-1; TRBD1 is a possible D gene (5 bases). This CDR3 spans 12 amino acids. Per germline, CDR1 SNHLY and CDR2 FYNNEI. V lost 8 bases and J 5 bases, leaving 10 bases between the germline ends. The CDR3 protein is CASGTGHNEQFF. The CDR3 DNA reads TGTGCCAGCGGCACAGGACACAATGAGCAGTTCTTC.

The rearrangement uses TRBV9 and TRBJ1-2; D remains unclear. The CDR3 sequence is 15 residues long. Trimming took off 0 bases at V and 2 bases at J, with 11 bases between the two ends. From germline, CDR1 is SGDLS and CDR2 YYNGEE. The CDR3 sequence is CASSVEYRTNYGYTF. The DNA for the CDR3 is TGTGCCAGCAGCGTAGAGTACAGAACCAACTATGGCTACACCTTC.

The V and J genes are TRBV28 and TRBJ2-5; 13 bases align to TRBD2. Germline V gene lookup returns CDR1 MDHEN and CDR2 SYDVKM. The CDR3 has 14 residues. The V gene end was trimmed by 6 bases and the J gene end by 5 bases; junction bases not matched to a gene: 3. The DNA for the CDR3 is TGTGCCAGCAGCACTAGCGGGAGGGGGGAGACCCAGTACTTC. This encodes CASSTSGRGETQYF.

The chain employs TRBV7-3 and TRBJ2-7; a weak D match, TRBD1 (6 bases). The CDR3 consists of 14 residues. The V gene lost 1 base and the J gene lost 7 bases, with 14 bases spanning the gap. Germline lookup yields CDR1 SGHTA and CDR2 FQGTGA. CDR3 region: CASSLMGAMREQYF. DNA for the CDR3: TGTGCCAGCAGCTTAATGGGGGCTATGAGGGAGCAGTACTTC.

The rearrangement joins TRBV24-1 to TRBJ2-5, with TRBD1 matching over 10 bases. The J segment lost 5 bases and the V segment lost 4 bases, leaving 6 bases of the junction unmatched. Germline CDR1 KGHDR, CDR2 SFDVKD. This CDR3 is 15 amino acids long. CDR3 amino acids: CATSDPGQGEETQYF. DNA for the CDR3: TGTGCCACCAGTGACCCAGGACAGGGGGAGGAGACCCAGTACTTC.

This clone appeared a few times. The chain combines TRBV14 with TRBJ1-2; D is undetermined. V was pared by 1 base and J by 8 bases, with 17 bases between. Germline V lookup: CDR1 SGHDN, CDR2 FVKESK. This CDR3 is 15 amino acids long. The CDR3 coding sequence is TGTGCCAGCAGCCAAGCTACGGCGGGCGTGAGGGGCTACACCTTC. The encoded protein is CASSQATAGVRGYTF.

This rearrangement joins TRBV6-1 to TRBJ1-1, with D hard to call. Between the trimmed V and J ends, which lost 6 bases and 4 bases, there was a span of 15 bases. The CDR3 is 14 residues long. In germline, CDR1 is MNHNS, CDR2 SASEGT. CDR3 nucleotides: TGTGCCAGCAGAAAAGGGAGAGATGGCACTGAAGCTTTCTTT. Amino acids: CASRKGRDGTEAFF.

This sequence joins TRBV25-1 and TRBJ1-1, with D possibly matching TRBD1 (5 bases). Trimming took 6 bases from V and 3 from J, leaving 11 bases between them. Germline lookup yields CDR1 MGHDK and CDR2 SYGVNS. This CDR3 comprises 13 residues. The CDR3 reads CASSPQGYTEAFF. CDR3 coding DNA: TGTGCCAGCAGCCCGCAGGGCTACACTGAAGCTTTCTTT.

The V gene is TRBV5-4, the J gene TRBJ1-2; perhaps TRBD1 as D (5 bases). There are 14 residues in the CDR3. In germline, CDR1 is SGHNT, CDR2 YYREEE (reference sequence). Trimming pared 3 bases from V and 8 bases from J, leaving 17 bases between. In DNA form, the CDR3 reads TGTGCCAGCAGCTCCGACAGTATCTTCGGGGGCTACACCTTC. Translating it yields CASSSDSIFGGYTF.

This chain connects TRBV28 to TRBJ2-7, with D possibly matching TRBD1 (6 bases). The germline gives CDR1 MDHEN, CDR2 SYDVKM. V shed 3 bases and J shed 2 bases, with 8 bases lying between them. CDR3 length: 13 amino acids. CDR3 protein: CASSFTGPYEQYF. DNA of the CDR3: TGTGCCAGCAGTTTCACAGGGCCCTACGAGCAGTACTTC.

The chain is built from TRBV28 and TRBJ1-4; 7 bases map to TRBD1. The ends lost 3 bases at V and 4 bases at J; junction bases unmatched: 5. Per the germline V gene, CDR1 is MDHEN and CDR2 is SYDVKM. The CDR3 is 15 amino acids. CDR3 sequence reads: CASSFSGGVNEKLFF. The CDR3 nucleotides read TGTGCCAGCAGTTTTTCAGGGGGTGTTAATGAAAAACTGTTTTTT.

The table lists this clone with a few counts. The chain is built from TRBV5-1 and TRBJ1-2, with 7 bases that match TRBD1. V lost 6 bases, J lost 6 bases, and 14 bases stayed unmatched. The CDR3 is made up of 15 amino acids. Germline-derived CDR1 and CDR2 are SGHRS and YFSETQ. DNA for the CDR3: TGCGCCAGCACGACCGGCGGACAGGTCTCAGATGGCTACACCTTC. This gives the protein CASTTGGQVSDGYTF.

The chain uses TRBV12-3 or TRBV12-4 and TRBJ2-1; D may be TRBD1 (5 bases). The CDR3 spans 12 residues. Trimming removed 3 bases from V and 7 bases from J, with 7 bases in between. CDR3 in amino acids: CASSLGQNEQFF. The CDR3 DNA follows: TGTGCCAGCAGTTTGGGGCAAAATGAGCAGTTCTTC.

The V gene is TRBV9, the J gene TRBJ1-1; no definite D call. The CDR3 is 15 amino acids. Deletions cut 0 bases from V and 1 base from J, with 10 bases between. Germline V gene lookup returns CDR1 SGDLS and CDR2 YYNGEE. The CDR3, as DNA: TGTGCCAGCAGCGTAGGGGAGGGATCGAACACTGAAGCTTTCTTT. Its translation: CASSVGEGSNTEAFF.

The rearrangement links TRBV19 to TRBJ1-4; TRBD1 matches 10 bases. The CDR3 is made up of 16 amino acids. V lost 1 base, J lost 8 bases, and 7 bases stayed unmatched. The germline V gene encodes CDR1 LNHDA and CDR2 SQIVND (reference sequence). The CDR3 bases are TGTGCCAGTAGTATAGTGTGGGACAGGGGTGGCGAAAAACTGTTTTTT. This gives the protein CASSIVWDRGGEKLFF.

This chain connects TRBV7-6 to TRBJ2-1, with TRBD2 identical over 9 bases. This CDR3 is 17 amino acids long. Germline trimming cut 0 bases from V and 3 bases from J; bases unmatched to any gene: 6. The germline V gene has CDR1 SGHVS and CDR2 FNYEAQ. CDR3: CASSLAIAGAHYNEQFF. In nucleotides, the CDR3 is TGTGCCAGCAGCTTAGCAATAGCGGGGGCACACTACAATGAGCAGTTCTTC.

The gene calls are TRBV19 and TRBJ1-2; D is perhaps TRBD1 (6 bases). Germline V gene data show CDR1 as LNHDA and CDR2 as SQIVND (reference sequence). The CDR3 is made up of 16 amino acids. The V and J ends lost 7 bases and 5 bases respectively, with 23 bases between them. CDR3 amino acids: CASKGVDSEGVYGYTF. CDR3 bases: TGTGCCAGTAAAGGTGTGGACAGCGAGGGAGTGTATGGCTACACCTTC.

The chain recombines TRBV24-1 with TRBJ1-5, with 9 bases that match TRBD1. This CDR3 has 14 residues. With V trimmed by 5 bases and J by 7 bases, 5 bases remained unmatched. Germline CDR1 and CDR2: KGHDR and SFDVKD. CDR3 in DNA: TGTGCCACCAGTGCAACAGGGGGCCGGCAGCCCCAGCATTTT. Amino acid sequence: CATSATGGRQPQHF.

The CDR3 sequence is CASSRLQVIGDTEAFF. Here the CDR3 DNA reads TGTGCCAGCAGCCGTTTACAGGTTATAGGGGACACTGAAGCTTTCTTT. The gene calls are TRBV7-6 and TRBJ1-1; D may be TRBD1 (5 bases). Trimming pared 5 bases from V and 3 bases from J, leaving 19 bases between. CDR1 is SGHVS and CDR2 is FNYEAQ in the germline V gene. CDR3 length: 16 residues.

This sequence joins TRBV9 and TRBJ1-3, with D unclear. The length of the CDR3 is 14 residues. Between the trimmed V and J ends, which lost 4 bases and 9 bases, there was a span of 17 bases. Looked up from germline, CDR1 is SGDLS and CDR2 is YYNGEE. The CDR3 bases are TGTGCCAGCAGCCCCCCCCGGGGTGGCGGCACCATATATTTT. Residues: CASSPPRGGGTIYF.

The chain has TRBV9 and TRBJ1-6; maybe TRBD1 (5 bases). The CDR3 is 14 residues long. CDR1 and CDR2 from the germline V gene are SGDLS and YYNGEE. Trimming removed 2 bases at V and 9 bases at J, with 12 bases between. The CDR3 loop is CASSVLLGGSPLHF. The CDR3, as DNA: TGTGCCAGCAGCGTTCTTCTCGGGGGTTCACCCCTCCACTTT.

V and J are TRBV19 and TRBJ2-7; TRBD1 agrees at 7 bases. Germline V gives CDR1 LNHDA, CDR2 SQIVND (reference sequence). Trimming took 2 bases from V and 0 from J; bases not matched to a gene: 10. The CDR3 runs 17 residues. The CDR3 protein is CASSIIFRTGSSYEQYF. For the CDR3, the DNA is TGTGCCAGTAGTATAATTTTCCGGACAGGATCCTCCTACGAGCAGTACTTC.

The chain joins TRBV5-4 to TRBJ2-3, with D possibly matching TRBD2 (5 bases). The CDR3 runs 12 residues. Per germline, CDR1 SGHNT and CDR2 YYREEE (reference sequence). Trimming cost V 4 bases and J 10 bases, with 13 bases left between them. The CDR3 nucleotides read TGTGCCAGCAGCCCTGAGGGCGCCCCGCAGTATTTT. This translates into CASSPEGAPQYF.

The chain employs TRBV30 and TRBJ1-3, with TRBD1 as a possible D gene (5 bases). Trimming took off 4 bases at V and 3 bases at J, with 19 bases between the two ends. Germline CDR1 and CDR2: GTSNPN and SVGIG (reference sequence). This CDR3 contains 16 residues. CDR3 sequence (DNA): TGTGCCTGGACCTTGGGGGGTTTTAGGGATGGAAACACCATATATTTT. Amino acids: CAWTLGGFRDGNTIYF.